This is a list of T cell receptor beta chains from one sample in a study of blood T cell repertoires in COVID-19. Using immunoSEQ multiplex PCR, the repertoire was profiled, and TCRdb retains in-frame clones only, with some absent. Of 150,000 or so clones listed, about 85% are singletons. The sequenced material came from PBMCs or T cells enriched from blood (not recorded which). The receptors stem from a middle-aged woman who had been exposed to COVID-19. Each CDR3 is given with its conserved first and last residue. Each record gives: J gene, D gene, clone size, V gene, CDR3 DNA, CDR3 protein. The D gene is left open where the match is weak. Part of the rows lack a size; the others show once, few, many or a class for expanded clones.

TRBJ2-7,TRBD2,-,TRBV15,TGTGCCACCAGCAGAGAAGGTGGGGGGGCCTACGAGCAGTACTTC,CATSREGGGAYEQYF
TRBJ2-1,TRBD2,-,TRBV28,TGTGCCAGCAGCAAACTAGCGGGATGGGTTGAGCAGTTCTTC,CASSKLAGWVEQFF
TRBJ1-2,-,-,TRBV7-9,TGTGCCAGCAGACAGGGCGGTTTGCGAGGCTACACCTTC,CASRQGGLRGYTF
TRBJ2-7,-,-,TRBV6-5,TGTGCCAGCAGTTACCCCACCGGGTTACACTCCTACGAGCAGTACTTC,CASSYPTGLHSYEQYF
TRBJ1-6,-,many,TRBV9,TGTGCCAGCAGCGTACAGGCGGGGTCCAATTCACCCCTCCACTTT,CASSVQAGSNSPLHF
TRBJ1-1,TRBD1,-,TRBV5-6,TGTGCCAGCAGCTGGGGGACAGAGAACACTGAAGCTTTCTTT,CASSWGTENTEAFF
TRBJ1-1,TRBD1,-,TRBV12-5,TGTGCTAGTGGTTCCCCCAGGGGGAGACCTGAAGCTTTCTTT,CASGSPRGRPEAFF
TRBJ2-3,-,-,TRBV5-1,TGCGCCAGCAGCATAGGGACACCAAGCACAGATACGCAGTATTTT,CASSIGTPSTDTQYF
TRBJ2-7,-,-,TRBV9,TGTGCCAGCAGCCTGAGGGGGGGAGCTTTCCCCTACGAGCAGTACTTC,CASSLRGGAFPYEQYF
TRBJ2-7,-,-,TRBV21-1,TGTGCCAGCAGCATTCCGGGACAGGGAGTATACGAGCAGTACTTC,CASSIPGQGVYEQYF
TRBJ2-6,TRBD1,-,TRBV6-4,TGTGCCAGCAGTGACGGACAGGGTGGGGCCAACGTCCTGACTTTC,CASSDGQGGANVLTF
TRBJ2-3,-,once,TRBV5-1,TGCGCCAGCAGCTTGCGGCCAGGGGCCTACACAGATACGCAGTATTTT,CASSLRPGAYTDTQYF
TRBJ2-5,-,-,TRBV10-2,TGCGCCAGCAGCCGGGACTCAGCCCAAGAGACCCAGTACTTC,CASSRDSAQETQYF
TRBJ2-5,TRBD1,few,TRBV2,TGTGCCAGCAGAGCCGGGACAGGTGGGGGAGAGACCCAGTACTTC,CASRAGTGGGETQYF
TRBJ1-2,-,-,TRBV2,TGTGCCAGCAGTCGGGTCTGGGGCTACACCTTC,CASSRVWGYTF
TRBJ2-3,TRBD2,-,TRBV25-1,TGTGCCAGCAGTGACCCCACTAGCGGGGACAGCACAGATACGCAGTATTTT,CASSDPTSGDSTDTQYF
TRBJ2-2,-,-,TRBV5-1,TGCGCCAGCAGCTTTTCGACAGTGAACACCGGGGAGCTGTTTTTT,CASSFSTVNTGELFF
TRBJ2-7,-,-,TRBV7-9,TGTGCCAGCAGCTTAGGGGCAGGGCCCTACGAGCAGTACTTC,CASSLGAGPYEQYF
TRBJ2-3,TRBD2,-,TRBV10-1,TGCGCCAGCAGTGAGACCAGCGGGAGTGTAGATACGCAGTATTTT,CASSETSGSVDTQYF
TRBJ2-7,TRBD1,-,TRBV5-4,TGTGCCAGCAGCTTAGGGACAGGGCTGAGAGAGCAGTACTTC,CASSLGTGLREQYF
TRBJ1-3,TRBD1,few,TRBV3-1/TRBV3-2,TGTGCCAGCAGCCAGTGGACAGGGGGAAGAAACACCATATATTTT,CASSQWTGGRNTIYF
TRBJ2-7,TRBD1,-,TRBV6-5,TGTGCCAGCAGTTACGACAGGGGCTCCTACGAGCAGTACTTC,CASSYDRGSYEQYF
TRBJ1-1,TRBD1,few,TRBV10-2,TGCGCCAGCTGGACAGGGAGGGGCCCCACTGAAGCTTTCTTT,CASWTGRGPTEAFF
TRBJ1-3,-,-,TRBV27,TGTGCCAGCGCCTCAGGGCACACCATATATTTT,CASASGHTIYF
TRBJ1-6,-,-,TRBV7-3,TGTGCCAGCAGCTTAATGAGCCTTAATTCACCCCTCCACTTT,CASSLMSLNSPLHF
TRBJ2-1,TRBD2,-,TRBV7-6,TGTGCCAGCACGACTAGCGGGAGTAAGCATGAGCAGTTCTTC,CASTTSGSKHEQFF
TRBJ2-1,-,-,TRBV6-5,TGTGCCAGCAGTCGAGCGGTCTACAATGAGCAGTTCTTC,CASSRAVYNEQFF
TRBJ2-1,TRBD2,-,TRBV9,TGTGCCAGCAGCAAGGGGGGGCTAGCGGGACTCAATGAGCAGTTCTTC,CASSKGGLAGLNEQFF
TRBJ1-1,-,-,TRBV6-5,TGTGCCAGCAGAAAAAACAGGGATCGCACTGAAGCTTTCTTT,CASRKNRDRTEAFF
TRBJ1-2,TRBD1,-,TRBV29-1,TGCAGCGTTACGCGACAGGGGACAGGGGGTGTAACGGCTGTTGATGGCTACACCTTC,CSVTRQGTGGVTAVDGYTF
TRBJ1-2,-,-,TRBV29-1,TGCAGCGTTGAAGATCGGGGAGGGACTGGCTACACCTTC,CSVEDRGGTGYTF
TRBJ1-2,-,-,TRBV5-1,TGCGCCAGCAGCTTCAAGGGGAACTATGGCTACACCTTC,CASSFKGNYGYTF
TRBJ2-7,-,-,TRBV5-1,TGCGCCAGCAGCGCCGGACTCGGAAACTACGAGCAGTACTTC,CASSAGLGNYEQYF
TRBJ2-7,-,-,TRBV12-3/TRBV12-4,TGTGCCAGCACCCCTGACAACTCCTACGAGCAGTACTTC,CASTPDNSYEQYF
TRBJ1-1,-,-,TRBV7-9,TGTGCCAGCAGCTTCGGACAGTGGAACACTGAAGCTTTCTTT,CASSFGQWNTEAFF
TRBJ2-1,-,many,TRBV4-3,TGCGCCAGCAGCCCAGGACTACCTCGTGCCGATGAGCAGTTCTTC,CASSPGLPRADEQFF
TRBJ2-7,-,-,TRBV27,TGTGCCTCATGGACAGACTCCTACGAGCAGTACTTC,CASWTDSYEQYF
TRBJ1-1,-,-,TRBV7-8,TGTGCCAGCAGCTTAGGCAGGGAAGAGACTGAAGCTTTCTTT,CASSLGREETEAFF
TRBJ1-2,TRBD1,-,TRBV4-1,TGCGCCAGCAGCCAAGATTCGGCAGGGGGAGGATATGGCTACACCTTC,CASSQDSAGGGYGYTF
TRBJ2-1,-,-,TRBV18,TGTGCCAGCTCACCAGGGACTTCTAATGAGCAGTTCTTC,CASSPGTSNEQFF
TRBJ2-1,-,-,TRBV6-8,TGTGCCAGCGGAGGAGGGGGGGGGAGCTCCTACAATGAGCAGTTCTTC,CASGGGGGSSYNEQFF
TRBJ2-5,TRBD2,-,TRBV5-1,TGCGCCAGCAGCCAGACTAGCGGGGCTTACCAAGAGACCCAGTACTTC,CASSQTSGAYQETQYF
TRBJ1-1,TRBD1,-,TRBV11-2,TGTGCCAGCAGCTTAGATAAGGGCCAGGGGGCGGGGGCTGAAGCTTTCTTT,CASSLDKGQGAGAEAFF
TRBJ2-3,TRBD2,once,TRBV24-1,TGTGCCACCAGCCCCGGGACTAGGAGACGCAGCACAGATACGCAGTATTTT,CATSPGTRRRSTDTQYF
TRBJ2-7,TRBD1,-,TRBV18,TGTGCCAGCTCACCCAAGGGACAGACCGAGCAGTACTTC,CASSPKGQTEQYF
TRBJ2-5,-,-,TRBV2,TGTGCCAGCAGCCCCACTGTCGAGACCCAGTACTTC,CASSPTVETQYF
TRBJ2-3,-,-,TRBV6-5,TGTGCCAGCAGCGGAGGGACAGTTGCCACAGATGCGCAGTATTTT,CASSGGTVATDAQYF
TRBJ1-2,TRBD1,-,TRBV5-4,TGTGCCAGCAGCTCACCGGGACAGGGCTATGGCTACACCTTC,CASSSPGQGYGYTF
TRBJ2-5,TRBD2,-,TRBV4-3,TGCGCCAGCAGCCAAGGGGGTAGCGGGGGTTGGGAGACCCAGTACTTC,CASSQGGSGGWETQYF